The rows below give T cell receptor beta chains drawn from one sample of a study of blood T cell repertoires in COVID-19. Measured with immunoSEQ multiplex PCR; TCRdb has only the in-frame clones, and not every one. The sample consists of around 93,000 clones, approximately 80% of them appearing once. Sequencing was done on a sample of peripheral blood. The receptor set was obtained from an elderly woman with acute or convalescent COVID-19. Both conserved end residues are part of each CDR3. Fields, in order: clone size, J gene, V gene, D gene, CDR3 protein, CDR3 DNA. D genes are given only for firm matches. Clone size is stated in some rows and not others, as once, few, many or a class when expanded.

NA	TRBJ2-1	TRBV3-1/TRBV3-2	NA	CASSQVPNYNEQFF	TGTGCCAGCAGCCAAGTCCCCAACTACAATGAGCAGTTCTTC
few	TRBJ2-7	TRBV5-5	NA	CASSLDTWSNEQYF	TGTGCCAGCAGCTTGGACACCTGGTCCAACGAGCAGTACTTC
NA	TRBJ1-1	TRBV7-2	NA	CASSSNMDTEAFF	TGTGCCAGCAGCTCAAACATGGACACTGAAGCTTTCTTT
NA	TRBJ2-5	TRBV3-1/TRBV3-2	NA	CASSQVQGLVQETQYF	TGTGCCAGCAGCCAAGTGCAGGGTCTGGTGCAAGAGACCCAGTACTTC
NA	TRBJ2-1	TRBV9	NA	CASSVRLDSYNEQFF	TGTGCCAGCAGCGTGAGACTAGACTCCTACAATGAGCAGTTCTTC
once	TRBJ1-1	TRBV6-5	TRBD1	CASRRGGWTEAFF	TGTGCCAGCAGAAGAGGGGGCTGGACTGAAGCTTTCTTT
NA	TRBJ2-1	TRBV30	NA	CAWSRNLGANEQFF	TGTGCCTGGAGTAGAAACCTAGGGGCCAATGAGCAGTTCTTC
NA	TRBJ1-6	TRBV9	NA	CASSVGPSDSPLHF	TGTGCCAGCAGCGTGGGGCCTTCCGATTCACCCCTCCACTTT
NA	TRBJ2-5	TRBV9	NA	CASSLSSRETQYF	TGTGCCAGCAGCTTGTCCTCTAGGGAGACCCAGTACTTC
NA	TRBJ1-1	TRBV7-9	TRBD1	CASSRDRTWAFF	TGTGCCAGCAGCAGGGACAGGACCTGGGCTTTCTTT
NA	TRBJ2-5	TRBV2	TRBD1	CASTSTGEETQYF	TGTGCCAGCACTTCGACAGGGGAAGAGACCCAGTACTTC
NA	TRBJ2-1	TRBV24-1	TRBD1	CATSAMGQGQFF	TGTGCCACCAGTGCGATGGGACAGGGTCAGTTCTTC
NA	TRBJ2-3	TRBV19	TRBD2	CASSARLAVLDTQYF	TGTGCCAGTAGTGCCCGACTAGCGGTCCTAGATACGCAGTATTTT
NA	TRBJ2-7	TRBV11-2	TRBD1	CASSRETGGGYEQYF	TGTGCCAGCAGCCGTGAGACAGGGGGCGGCTACGAGCAGTACTTC
NA	TRBJ2-1	TRBV4-2	TRBD2	CASSQGALTSGGAYEQFF	TGTGCCAGCAGCCAAGGTGCCCTCACTAGCGGGGGGGCCTATGAGCAGTTCTTC
NA	TRBJ1-4	TRBV4-3	TRBD1	CASSHLTGGAGKLFF	TGCGCCAGCAGCCACCTGACAGGGGGCGCAGGCAAACTGTTTTTT